Listed here is a single T cell receptor (beta chain). The data were obtained in a study of T cell changes during pregnancy in multiple sclerosis. The germline CDR1 and CDR2 sequences are LNHDA and SQIVND (reference sequence). The CDR3 loop spans 11 amino acids. The table came from immunoSEQ multiplex PCR; TCRdb's copy has only in-frame clones and leaves some out. The data contain tens of thousands of clones, roughly 90% of them singletons. The TCR originated in a female donor with multiple sclerosis, enrolled in a pregnancy study. The gene calls are TRBV19 and TRBJ1-3, with no clear D. This sample comprised peripheral blood, obtained before pregnancy. This CDR3 is CASGSGNTIYF. CDR3 bases: TGTGCGTCCGGCTCTGGAAACACCATATATTTT.